Listed here is a single TCR beta chain. Antigen unknown. The same CDR3 can be traced to other DNA sequences in this sample. Noted treatment: approximately 18 received Ad26.COV2.S at low or high dose, single or two shots; 5 received placebo; per-sample allocation not given. Collection of the samples took place on day 63 after the first injection of vaccine or placebo. This vaccine is an Ad26 vector that expresses the Wuhan-strain SARS-CoV-2 spike. The germline CDR1 and CDR2 sequences are SGHRS and YFSETQ. Trimming took off 0 bases at V and 6 bases at J, with 12 bases between the two ends. CDR3 length equals 14 residues. This record belongs to a study of Ad26.COV2.S vaccination and SARS-CoV-2 variants. Study in general: As a participant in COV1001, the donor was in the Ad26.COV2.S trial arm. Whole-study findings and limits: The breadth of spike-specific CD8+ and CD4+ T cell responses after vaccination was reportedly substantial. Placebo and vaccine recipients had non-spike TCR breadth that was similar.

Libraries were prepared by immunoSEQ multiplex PCR; TCRdb keeps only in-frame clonotypes and omits some of them. This sample has about 370,000 clones, with 88% found just once. The sequence came from a person between 18 and 65 years old who received the Ad26.COV2.S COVID-19 vaccine or a placebo. The sample here was peripheral blood, taken in a trial of Ad26.COV2.S vaccine versus placebo. V gene TRBV5-1 combines with J gene TRBJ1-1; weak D call: TRBD1 (6 bases). The CDR3 DNA reads TGCGCCAGCAGCTTGGATGGGACATTCGCTGAAGCTTTCTTT. Protein sequence: CASSLDGTFAEAFF. The full variable domain, completed using reference TRBV5-1 and TRBJ1-1, is KAGVTQTPRYLIKTRGQQVTLSCSPISGHRSVSWYQQTPGQGLQFLFEYFSETQRNKGNFPGRFSGRQFSNSRSEMNVSTLELGDSALYLCASSLDGTFAEAFFGQGTRLTVV.